Listed here are 9 T cell receptor beta chains from one sample, sequenced in a study of shared clonotypes between healthy human individuals. Profiled with immunoSEQ multiplex PCR; TCRdb holds only in-frame clones, not every one. The data contain over a million clones, roughly 74% of them singletons. Sequencing was done on a sample of memory CD4+ T cells from PBMCs. Subset defined: CD45RA-negative fraction. The source of these receptors is a man aged 18 to 30 in good health. Some clones in this sample may be carry-over from other donors' samples.

This chain joins TRBV27 and TRBJ2-2; D remains unclear. Germline loops: CDR1 MNHEY, CDR2 SMNVEV (reference sequence). The CDR3 extends over 15 amino acids. Between the trimmed V and J ends, which lost 2 bases and 3 bases, there was a span of 10 bases. CDR3 amino acids: CASSLGVSYTGELFF. Here the CDR3 DNA reads TGTGCCAGCAGTTTAGGCGTCTCATACACCGGGGAGCTGTTTTTT.

This clone was recorded only once. The CDR3 nucleotides read TGTGCCAGCAGTTTAGTGGGTCTTGGTGGCTACACCTTC. This sequence encodes CASSLVGLGGYTF. This chain uses TRBV28 with TRBJ1-2; D unclear. The CDR3 has 13 residues. Trimming shortened V by 2 bases and J by 7 bases, and 11 bases separated the two germline ends. Germline V lookup: CDR1 MDHEN, CDR2 SYDVKM.

Regarding this clone: The sample carries other DNA sequences with the same CDR3. This chain connects TRBV5-1 to TRBJ2-7, with D possibly being TRBD1 (5 bases). V lost 0 bases, J lost 3 bases, and 10 bases lay in between. CDR1 and CDR2 from the germline V gene are SGHRS and YFSETQ. The CDR3 contains 14 residues. CDR3: CASSLGTGYYEQYF. The CDR3, as DNA: TGCGCCAGCAGCTTGGGTACAGGATACTACGAGCAGTACTTC.

Only a few counts were recorded for this clone. This rearrangement joins TRBV27 to TRBJ2-7, with no clear D. V lost 3 bases and J 3 bases, leaving 9 bases between the germline ends. In germline, CDR1 is MNHEY, CDR2 SMNVEV (reference sequence). CDR3 length: 13 amino acids. The CDR3 here is CASSFSRFYEQYF. As DNA, the CDR3 is TGTGCCAGCAGTTTTTCCAGGTTCTACGAGCAGTACTTC.

The sample holds a few counts of this clone. V and J are TRBV2 and TRBJ2-1, with TRBD2 matching over 7 bases. V lost 4 bases and J lost 5; bases outside the gene matches: 8. Looked up from germline, CDR1 is SNHLY and CDR2 is FYNNEI. The CDR3 loop spans 15 amino acids. The CDR3 DNA reads TGTGCCAGCAGTGCCACTCGCCTAGCGGACAATGAGCAGTTCTTC. Its protein product is CASSATRLADNEQFF. The complete variable domain, with remaining parts taken from reference TRBV2 and TRBJ2-1, reads EPEVTQTPSHQVTQMGQEVILRCVPISNHLYFYWYRQILGQKVEFLVSFYNNEISEKSEIFDDQFSVERPDGSNFTLKIRSTKLEDSAMYFCASSATRLADNEQFFGPGTRLTVL.

This clone has only a few counts. The rearrangement joins TRBV2 to TRBJ1-2, with a tentative D call TRBD1 (5 bases). The length of the CDR3 is 19 residues. From germline, CDR1 is SNHLY and CDR2 FYNNEI. Trimming cost V 0 bases and J 4 bases, with 24 bases left between them. The CDR3 protein is CASSEALRDRAKLFYGYTF. CDR3 nucleotides: TGTGCCAGCAGTGAAGCGCTTCGGGACCGCGCGAAGTTATTCTATGGCTACACCTTC.

The rearrangement links TRBV7-9 to TRBJ2-7, with D perhaps matching TRBD2 (6 bases). The CDR3 is made up of 16 amino acids. V was clipped by 7 bases and J by 7 bases, with 26 bases between them. Germline CDR1 and CDR2: SEHNR and FQNEAQ (reference sequence). Here the CDR3 reads CASTGGLWGRSGEQYF. The CDR3 DNA follows: TGTGCCAGCACCGGGGGTTTGTGGGGCCGGTCGGGAGAGCAGTACTTC.

The chain combines TRBV7-3 with TRBJ2-3, with D perhaps matching TRBD1 or TRBD2 (5 bases each). CDR1 is SGHTA and CDR2 is FQGTGA in the germline V gene. The CDR3 totals 13 residues. Trimming pared 5 bases from V and 2 bases from J, leaving 8 bases between. The CDR3 DNA follows: TGTGCCAGCAGCCCAGGGACCACAGATACGCAGTATTTT. Amino acid sequence: CASSPGTTDTQYF.

The J gene is TRBJ1-5, the V gene TRBV19, with 9 bases that match TRBD1. Trimming removed 6 bases from V and 3 bases from J; junction bases left unmatched: 3. This CDR3 region has 14 residues. CDR1 LNHDA and CDR2 SQIVND come from the germline V gene (reference sequence). This CDR3 is CASRWDRDNQPQHF. In DNA form, the CDR3 reads TGTGCCAGTAGATGGGACAGGGACAATCAGCCCCAGCATTTT. The variable domain in full, with the rest retrieved from reference TRBV19 and TRBJ1-5, is DGGITQSPKYLFRKEGQNVTLSCEQNLNHDAMYWYRQDPGQGLRLIYYSQIVNDFQKGDIAEGYSVSREKKESFPLTVTSAQKNPTAFYLCASRWDRDNQPQHFGDGTRLSIL.